The 21 T cell receptor beta chains given below trace back to one sample, sequenced in a study of OX40 agonist ivuxolimab in advanced cancers. The data were produced by immunoSEQ multiplex PCR, yet TCRdb's version contains in-frame clones alone and is incomplete. Of 55,000 to 75,000 clones detected, just under 85% appear once; the ten largest clones hold 5.5% to 7%. Material: CD4+ or CD8+ T cells sorted from blood, obtained in a trial of the OX40 agonist ivuxolimab. The receptors here all came from an adult with an advanced solid tumor such as melanoma, head and neck, liver or kidney cancer.

The V call is TRBV7-8, the J call TRBJ2-1, with 9 bases matching TRBD1. Germline trimming cut 4 bases from V and 2 bases from J; bases unmatched to any gene: 3. The germline CDR1 and CDR2 sequences are SGHVS and FQNEAQ. This CDR3 contains 15 residues. CDR3 sequence reads: CASSYRDRAYNEQFF. The CDR3 region has the DNA TGTGCCAGCAGCTACCGGGACAGGGCCTACAATGAGCAGTTCTTC.

This rearrangement joins TRBV5-1 to TRBJ2-3; D remains ambiguous. The CDR3 totals 15 residues. Per germline, CDR1 SGHRS and CDR2 YFSETQ. Trimming left V 0 bases short and J 2 bases short, with 10 bases between. Here the CDR3 reads CASSLDVASTDTQYF. DNA of the CDR3: TGCGCCAGCAGCTTGGATGTAGCTTCCACAGATACGCAGTATTTT.

The chain carries TRBV5-1 and TRBJ2-3; 7 positions agree with TRBD2. CDR1 is SGHRS, CDR2 YFSETQ, per germline. J gave up 0 bases and V 3 bases, and 4 bases lay outside the gene matches. The CDR3 runs 15 residues. The CDR3 nucleotides are TGCGCCAGCAGCTACAGCGGGGCTAGCACAGATACGCAGTATTTT. As protein: CASSYSGASTDTQYF.

V usage is TRBV6-5 and J usage is TRBJ1-1; 7 bases fit TRBD1. Germline assignment: CDR1 MNHEY and CDR2 SVGAGI. With 4 bases clipped from V and 6 bases from J, the junction kept 11 bases outside the gene matches. The CDR3 is made up of 15 amino acids. The CDR3 DNA is TGTGCCAGCAGTTCCCTACAGGGGACTCCGGCTGAAGCTTTCTTT. Translating gives CASSSLQGTPAEAFF.

J is TRBJ1-1 and V is TRBV6-5; maybe TRBD1 (6 bases). The CDR3 spans 15 residues. Trimming cost V 4 bases and J 1 base, with 13 bases left between them. CDR1 MNHEY and CDR2 SVGAGI come from the germline V gene. Here the CDR3 DNA reads TGTGCCAGCAGTTCCCGGGGGGCCGAGAACACTGAAGCTTTCTTT. This encodes CASSSRGAENTEAFF.

This rearrangement joins TRBV9 to TRBJ2-2, with D possibly being TRBD1 (6 bases). Germline assignment: CDR1 SGDLS and CDR2 YYNGEE. The CDR3 covers 15 residues. V shed 3 bases and J shed 0 bases, with 9 bases lying between them. CDR3 loop: CASSGGQTNTGELFF. In DNA form, the CDR3 reads TGTGCCAGCAGCGGAGGACAGACGAACACCGGGGAGCTGTTTTTT.

This chain links TRBV5-6 with TRBJ2-7, with 10 bases fitting TRBD1. Germline CDR1 SGHDT, CDR2 YYEEEE. The CDR3 contains 15 residues. J gave up 3 bases and V 2 bases, and 5 bases lay outside the gene matches. Here the CDR3 reads CASSFLGQGNYEQYF. The CDR3 coding sequence is TGTGCCAGCAGCTTCTTGGGACAGGGGAACTACGAGCAGTACTTC. The full variable domain, its missing parts supplied by reference TRBV5-6 and TRBJ2-7, is DAGVTQSPTHLIKTRGQQVTLRCSPKSGHDTVSWYQQALGQGPQFIFQYYEEEERQRGNFPDRFSGHQFPNYSSELNVNALLLGDSALYLCASSFLGQGNYEQYFGPGTRLTVT.

The count of this clone is one. The J gene is TRBJ2-3, the V gene TRBV27, with 9 bases lining up with TRBD2. This CDR3 contains 16 residues. Germline V gene lookup returns CDR1 MNHEY and CDR2 SMNVEV (reference sequence). Trimming removed 3 bases from V and 3 bases from J; junction bases left unmatched: 7. The CDR3 bases are TGTGCCAGCAGTTTTTTGCGGGGGGGAGGTACAGATACGCAGTATTTT. Translating gives CASSFLRGGGTDTQYF.

The chain employs TRBV4-3 and TRBJ2-6; 7 positions match TRBD1. The CDR3 is 17 residues long. With 1 base clipped from V and 1 base from J, the junction kept 4 bases outside the gene matches. The germline gives CDR1 LGHNA, CDR2 YSLEER. CDR3 DNA sequence: TGCGCCAGCAGCCAAGCGGGGACAGCTTCTGGGGCCAACGTCCTGACTTTC. Translating gives CASSQAGTASGANVLTF.

The gene calls are TRBV28 and TRBJ2-1, with TRBD2 matching over 14 bases. The CDR3 length is 16 residues. V dropped 5 bases and J dropped 7; count of bases not matched to a gene: 7. Germline-derived CDR1 and CDR2 are MDHEN and SYDVKM. CDR3 sequence reads: CASSLGTSGRRNEQFF. Written as DNA, the CDR3 is TGTGCCAGCAGTCTCGGGACTAGCGGGAGAAGGAATGAGCAGTTCTTC.

The V and J genes are TRBV5-1 and TRBJ1-1, with D possibly TRBD1 on 6 matching bases. The CDR3 consists of 13 residues. CDR1 is SGHRS, CDR2 YFSETQ, per germline. The V gene lost 5 bases and the J gene lost 12 bases, with 20 bases spanning the gap. The CDR3 DNA sequence: TGCGCCAGCAGTTCACAGGGAGACGTTTCTTCTTTCTTT. Its translation: CASSSQGDVSSFF.

This clone was picked up one time. This sequence joins TRBV2 and TRBJ2-5, with a tentative D call TRBD2 (6 bases). This CDR3 is built from 16 residues. With 7 bases removed from V and 2 bases from J, the gap between germline ends came to 20 bases. CDR1 is SNHLY and CDR2 is FYNNEI in the germline V gene. The DNA for the CDR3 is TGTGCCAGCAAAGTTGGGGCGGGGACGGTTCAAGAGACCCAGTACTTC. It is translated as CASKVGAGTVQETQYF.

The DNA for the CDR3 is TGTGCCAGCAGTTTGACAGGGGGCTACAATGAGCAGTTCTTC. Translating gives CASSLTGGYNEQFF. The V call is TRBV28, the J call TRBJ2-1; TRBD1 aligns across 9 bases. This CDR3 has 14 residues. J gave up 3 bases and V 3 bases, and 0 bases lay outside the gene matches. The germline gives CDR1 MDHEN, CDR2 SYDVKM.

This clone has only a few counts. The genes are TRBV15 and TRBJ1-1; D is uncertain. V lost 0 bases and J lost 0, with 8 bases in between. The germline CDR1 and CDR2 sequences are LNHNV and YYDKDF (reference sequence). This CDR3 is 15 amino acids long. This chain's CDR3 is CATSREKGVNTEAFF. The CDR3 DNA reads TGTGCCACCAGCAGAGAAAAGGGAGTGAACACTGAAGCTTTCTTT.

V and J are TRBV19 and TRBJ1-5, with D perhaps matching TRBD1 (5 bases). Germline V gene sequence: CDR1 LNHDA, CDR2 SQIVND (reference sequence). CDR3 length: 14 amino acids. V was pared by 1 base and J by 7 bases, with 11 bases between. DNA for the CDR3: TGTGCCAGTAGTATAGGTCCAGGGTCACAGCCCCAGCATTTT. This translates into CASSIGPGSQPQHF.

This clone was counted a few times. The same CDR3 is also encoded by other DNA sequences in this sample. This chain connects TRBV30 to TRBJ1-5, with a possible D match to TRBD1 (5 bases). The germline V gene has CDR1 GTSNPN and CDR2 SVGIG (reference sequence). V was cut by 0 bases and J by 5 bases, with 8 bases left in between. The CDR3 sequence is 13 residues long. CDR3 protein: CAWSVGGDQPQHF. The CDR3 bases are TGTGCCTGGAGTGTTGGGGGTGATCAGCCCCAGCATTTT. The entire variable domain, with the rest obtained from reference TRBV30 and TRBJ1-5, is as follows: SQTIHQWPATLVQPVGSPLSLECTVEGTSNPNLYWYRQAAGRGLQLLFYSVGIGQISSEVPQNLSASRPQDRQFILSSKKLLLSDSGFYLCAWSVGGDQPQHFGDGTRLSIL.

This chain links TRBV7-9 with TRBJ2-7, with a tentative D call TRBD2 (5 bases). Trimming removed 4 bases at V and 0 bases at J, with 7 bases between. This CDR3 comprises 13 residues. Germline CDR1 reads SEHNR; CDR2 reads FQNEAQ (reference sequence). CDR3 DNA: TGTGCCAGCAGCTCAGGACTCTCCTACGAGCAGTACGTC. It yields the protein CASSSGLSYEQYV.

V and J are TRBV7-7 and TRBJ1-2; the D gene is possibly TRBD1 (6 bases). The CDR3 runs to 10 residues. From germline, CDR1 is SSHAT and CDR2 FNYEAQ (reference sequence). Here the CDR3 DNA reads TGTGCTAGTCCGGGACAAGGCTACACCTTC. It encodes CASPGQGYTF.

The rearrangement uses TRBV15 and TRBJ1-1, with D hard to call. Trimming took off 0 bases at V and 2 bases at J, with 10 bases between the two ends. This CDR3 has 15 amino acids. CDR1 and CDR2 (germline): LNHNV, YYDKDF (reference sequence). The CDR3 protein is CATSRDPGSNTEAFF. Here the CDR3 DNA reads TGTGCCACCAGCAGAGATCCGGGCTCTAACACTGAAGCTTTCTTT.

The chain has TRBV27 and TRBJ1-3, with D possibly matching TRBD1 (6 bases). This CDR3 spans 14 amino acids. V was clipped by 5 bases and J by 4 bases, with 12 bases between them. Germline V gene data show CDR1 as MNHEY and CDR2 as SMNVEV (reference sequence). CDR3 region: CASSAQGMGNTIYF. The CDR3 bases are TGTGCCAGCAGTGCTCAGGGGATGGGAAACACCATATATTTT.

V is TRBV27 and J is TRBJ2-4; 8 bases map to TRBD1. The CDR3 runs to 17 residues. V trimming: 5 bases; J trimming: 6 bases; junction bases outside the gene matches: 15. Looked up from germline, CDR1 is MNHEY and CDR2 is SMNVEV (reference sequence). The CDR3 protein is CASSPQPRRQGSNIQYF. The CDR3 DNA follows: TGTGCCAGCAGTCCCCAACCCCGCCGACAGGGGTCAAACATTCAGTACTTC.